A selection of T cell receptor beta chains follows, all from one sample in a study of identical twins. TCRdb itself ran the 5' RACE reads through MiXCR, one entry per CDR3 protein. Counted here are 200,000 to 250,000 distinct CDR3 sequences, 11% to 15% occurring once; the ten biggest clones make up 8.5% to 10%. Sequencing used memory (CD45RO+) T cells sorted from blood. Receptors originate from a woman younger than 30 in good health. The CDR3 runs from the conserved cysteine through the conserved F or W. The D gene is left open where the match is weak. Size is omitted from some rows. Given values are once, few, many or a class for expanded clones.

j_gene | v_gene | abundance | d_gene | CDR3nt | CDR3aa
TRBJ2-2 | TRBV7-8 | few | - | TGTGCCAGCAGCTCCCGTCGACTAGCGAACACCGGGGAGCTGTTTTTT | CASSSRRLANTGELFF
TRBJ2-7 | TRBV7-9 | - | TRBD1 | TGTGCCAGCAGCCCAGAGACAGGGGAGAGTTTCTACGAGCAGTACTTC | CASSPETGESFYEQYF
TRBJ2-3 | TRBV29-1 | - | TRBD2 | TGCAGCGTTGAGCCTAGCGGCATAGATACGCAGTATTTT | CSVEPSGIDTQYF
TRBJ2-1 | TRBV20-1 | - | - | TGCAGTGCTAGAGTTGCGGGACCTTACTCCTACAATGAGCAGTTCTTC | CSARVAGPYSYNEQFF
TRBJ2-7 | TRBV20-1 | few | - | TGCAGTGCCTTAGCGCGCTCTTCCGAGCAGTACTTC | CSALARSSEQYF
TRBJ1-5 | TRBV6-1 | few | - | TGTGCCAGCAGTGAAGGACAGGCGACCAATCAGCCCCAGCATTTT | CASSEGQATNQPQHF
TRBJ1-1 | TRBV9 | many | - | TGTGCCAGCAGCGTAGGTCATCCCGAGGAGAACACTGAAGCTTTCTTT | CASSVGHPEENTEAFF
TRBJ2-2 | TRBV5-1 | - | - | TGCGCCAGCAGCCGGAGCGGGCCTGACCCCGGGGAGCTGTTTTTT | CASSRSGPDPGELFF
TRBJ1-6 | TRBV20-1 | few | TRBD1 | TGCAGTGCTAGAGCCTCAGGGGCCGACAGGGCTAATTCACCCCTCCACTTT | CSARASGADRANSPLHF
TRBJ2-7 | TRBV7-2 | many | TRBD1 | TGTGCCAGCAGCTTAGCATATCCAGGGGGCCACGAGCAGTACTTC | CASSLAYPGGHEQYF
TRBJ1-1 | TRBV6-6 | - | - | TGTGCCAGCAGTCCCCGGGGGAGCACTGAAGCTTTCTTT | CASSPRGSTEAFF
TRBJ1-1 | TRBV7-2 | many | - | TGTGCCAGCAGCTTTAGGGACCCTACTGAAGCTTTCTTT | CASSFRDPTEAFF
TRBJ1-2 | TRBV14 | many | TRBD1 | TGTGCCAGCAGCCCCGGGGCAGGGGGTGACTATGGCTACACCTTC | CASSPGAGGDYGYTF
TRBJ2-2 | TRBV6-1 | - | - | TGTGCCACACAGGGGTGGAGGGAGAACACCGGGGAGCTGTTTTTT | CATQGWRENTGELFF
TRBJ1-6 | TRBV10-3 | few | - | TGTGCCACTTGGAAGGAGGGAGGGTCACCCCTCCACTTT | CATWKEGGSPLHF
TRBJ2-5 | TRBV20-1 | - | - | TGCAGTGCTGGGACGACGGGGTCATCGGAGACCCAGTACTTC | CSAGTTGSSETQYF
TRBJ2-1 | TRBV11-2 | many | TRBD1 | TGTGCCAGCAGCGAGGGACAGGTCTATGAGCAGTTCTTC | CASSEGQVYEQFF
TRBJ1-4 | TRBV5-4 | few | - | TGTGCCAGCAGCTCACCCGGGACAACTAATGAAAAACTGTTTTTT | CASSSPGTTNEKLFF
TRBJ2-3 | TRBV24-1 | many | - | TGTGCCACCAGTGATTCTACTGTTGACACAGATACGCAGTATTTT | CATSDSTVDTDTQYF
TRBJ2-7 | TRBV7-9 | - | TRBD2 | TGTGCCAGCAGCCGAGTTTTAGCGGGAACCTACGAGCAGTACTTC | CASSRVLAGTYEQYF
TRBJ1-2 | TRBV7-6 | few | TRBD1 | TGTGCCAGCAGCTTAGGAACAGGGGTGGGGTATGGCTACACCTTC | CASSLGTGVGYGYTF
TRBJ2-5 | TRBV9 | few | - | TGTGCCAGCAGCGTAGGGAACTACCAAGAGACCCAGTACTTC | CASSVGNYQETQYF
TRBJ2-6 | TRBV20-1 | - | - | TGCAGTGCTCCTCGGGACGGCTCTGGGGCCAACGTCCTGACTTTC | CSAPRDGSGANVLTF